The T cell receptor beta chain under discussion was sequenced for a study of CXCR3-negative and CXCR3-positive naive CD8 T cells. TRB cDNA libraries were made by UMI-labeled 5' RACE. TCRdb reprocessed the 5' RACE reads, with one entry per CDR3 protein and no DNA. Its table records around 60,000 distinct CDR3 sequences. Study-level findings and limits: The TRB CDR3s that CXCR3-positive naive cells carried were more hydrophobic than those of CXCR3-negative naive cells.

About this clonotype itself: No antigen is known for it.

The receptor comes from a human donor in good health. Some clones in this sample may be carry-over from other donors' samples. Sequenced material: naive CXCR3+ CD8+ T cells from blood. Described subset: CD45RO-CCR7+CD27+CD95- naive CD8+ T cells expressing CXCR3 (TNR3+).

CDR3 amino acids: CASRTRVSNEQFF. The rearrangement joins TRBV6-5 to TRBJ2-1; checking the TCRdb D call of TRBD2 is not possible without DNA. CDR3 size: 13 residues. Germline V lookup: CDR1 MNHEY, CDR2 SVGAGI.